This TCR beta chain was observed in a study of blood T cells in healthy people across ages. A sample-barcoded 5' primer and a J-beta primer mix were used in a second PCR of about 6 to 11 cycles. TCRdb re-called the 5' RACE reads through MiXCR, storing one row per CDR3 protein. This table holds 800,000 or so distinct CDR3 sequences, 20% to 25% found once. The germline gives CDR1 MNHEY, CDR2 SVGAGI. Trimming took off 8 bases at V and 3 bases at J, with 7 bases between the two ends. The CDR3 runs to 11 residues. The same data also went into a second study, on T cells of mothers and their children. Per that paper: Whatever RNA was extracted went entirely into cDNA synthesis, at roughly 1.6 ug per 15 ul.

The source is a boy between 5 and 17 years old in good health. The chain recombines TRBV6-5 with TRBJ1-1; D unclear. The material sequenced was blood. The CDR3 loop is CASGGYTEAFF. The CDR3 coding sequence is TGTGCCAGCGGAGGTTACACTGAAGCTTTCTTT.